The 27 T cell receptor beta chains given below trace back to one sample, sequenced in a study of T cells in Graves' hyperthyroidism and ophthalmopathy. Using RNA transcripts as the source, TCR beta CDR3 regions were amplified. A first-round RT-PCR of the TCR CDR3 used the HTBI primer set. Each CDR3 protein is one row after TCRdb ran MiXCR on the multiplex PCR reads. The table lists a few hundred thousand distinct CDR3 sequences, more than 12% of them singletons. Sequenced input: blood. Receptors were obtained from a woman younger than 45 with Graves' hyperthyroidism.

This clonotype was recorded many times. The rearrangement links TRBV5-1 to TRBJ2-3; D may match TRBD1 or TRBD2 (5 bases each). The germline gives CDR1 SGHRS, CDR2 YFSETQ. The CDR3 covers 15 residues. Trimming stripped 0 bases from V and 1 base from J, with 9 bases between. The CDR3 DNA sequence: TGCGCCAGCAGCTTGGGAGGGACCGGCACAGATACGCAGTATTTT. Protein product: CASSLGGTGTDTQYF.

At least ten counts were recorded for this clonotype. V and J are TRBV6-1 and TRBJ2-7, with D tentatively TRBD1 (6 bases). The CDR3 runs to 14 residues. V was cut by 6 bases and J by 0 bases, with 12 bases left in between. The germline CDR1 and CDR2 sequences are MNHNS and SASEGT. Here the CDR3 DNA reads TGTGCCAGCAGACGGACAGCCTCCTCCTACGAGCAGTACTTC. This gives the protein CASRRTASSYEQYF.

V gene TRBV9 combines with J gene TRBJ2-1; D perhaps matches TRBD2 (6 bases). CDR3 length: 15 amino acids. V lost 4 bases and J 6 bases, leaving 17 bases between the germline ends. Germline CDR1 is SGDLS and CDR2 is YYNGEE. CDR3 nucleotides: TGTGCCAGCAGCCCACGGGTAGCGGCCAGCAATGAGCAGTTCTTC. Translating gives CASSPRVAASNEQFF.

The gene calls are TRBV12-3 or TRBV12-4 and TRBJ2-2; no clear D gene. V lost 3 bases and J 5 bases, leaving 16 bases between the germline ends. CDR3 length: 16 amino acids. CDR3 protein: CASSFFQTISTGELFF. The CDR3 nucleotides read TGTGCCAGCAGTTTCTTTCAGACAATTTCTACCGGGGAGCTGTTTTTT.

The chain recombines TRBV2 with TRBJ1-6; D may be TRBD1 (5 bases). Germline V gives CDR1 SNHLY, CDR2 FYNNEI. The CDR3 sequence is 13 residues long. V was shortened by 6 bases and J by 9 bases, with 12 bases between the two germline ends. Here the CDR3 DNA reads TGTGCCAGCAGCCAGGGTCAAACTTCACCCCTCCACTTT. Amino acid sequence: CASSQGQTSPLHF.

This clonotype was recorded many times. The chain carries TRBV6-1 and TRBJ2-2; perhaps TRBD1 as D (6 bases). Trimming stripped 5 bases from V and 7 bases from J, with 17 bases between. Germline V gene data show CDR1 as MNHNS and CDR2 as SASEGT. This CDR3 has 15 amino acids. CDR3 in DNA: TGTGCCAGCAGTCCATACTCAGGGGCTGGCGGGGAGCTGTTTTTT. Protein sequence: CASSPYSGAGGELFF.

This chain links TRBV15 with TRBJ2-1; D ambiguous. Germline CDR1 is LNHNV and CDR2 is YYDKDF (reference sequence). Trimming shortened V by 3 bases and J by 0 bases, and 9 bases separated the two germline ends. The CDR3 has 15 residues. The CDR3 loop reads CATSSIGDSYNEQFF. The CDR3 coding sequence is TGTGCCACCAGCAGCATCGGTGACTCCTACAATGAGCAGTTCTTC.

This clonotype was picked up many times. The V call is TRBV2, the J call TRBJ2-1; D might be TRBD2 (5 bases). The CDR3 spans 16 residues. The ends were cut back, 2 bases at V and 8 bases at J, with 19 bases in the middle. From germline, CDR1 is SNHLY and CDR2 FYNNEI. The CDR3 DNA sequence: TGTGCCAGCAGTGAACCCCGCCTGCGGGTGGGTTATGAGCAGTTCTTC. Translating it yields CASSEPRLRVGYEQFF.

As DNA, the CDR3 is TGTGCCAGCAGTGAAGCCCGGTTGGGGCCCGAAAGATCAATCATAGCTTTCAGCAATCAGCCCCAGCATTTT. This sequence encodes CASSEARLGPERSIIAFSNQPQHF. The rearrangement joins TRBV6-1 to TRBJ1-5; D might be TRBD1 (5 bases). The CDR3 sequence is 24 residues long. Germline values: CDR1 MNHNS, CDR2 SASEGT. V was shortened by 0 bases and J by 1 base, with 34 bases between the two germline ends.

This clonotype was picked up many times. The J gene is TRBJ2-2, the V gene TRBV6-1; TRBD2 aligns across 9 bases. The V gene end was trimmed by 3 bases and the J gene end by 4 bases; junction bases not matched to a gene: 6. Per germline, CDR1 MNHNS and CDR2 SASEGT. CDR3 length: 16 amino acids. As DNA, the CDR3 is TGTGCCAGCAGTGACCGCGGCGGGAGGGTCACCGGGGAGCTGTTTTTT. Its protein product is CASSDRGGRVTGELFF.

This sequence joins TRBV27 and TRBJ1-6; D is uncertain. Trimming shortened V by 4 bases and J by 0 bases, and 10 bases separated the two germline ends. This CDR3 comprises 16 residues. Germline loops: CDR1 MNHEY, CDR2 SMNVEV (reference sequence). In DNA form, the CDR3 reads TGTGCCAGCAGTTACAGACGGAGCTCCTATAATTCACCCCTCCACTTT. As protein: CASSYRRSSYNSPLHF.

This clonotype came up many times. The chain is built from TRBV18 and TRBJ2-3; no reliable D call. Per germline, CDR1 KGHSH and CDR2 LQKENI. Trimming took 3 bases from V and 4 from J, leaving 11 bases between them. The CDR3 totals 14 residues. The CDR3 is CASSPPVAADTQYF. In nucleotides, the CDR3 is TGTGCCAGCTCACCGCCGGTGGCGGCAGATACGCAGTATTTT.

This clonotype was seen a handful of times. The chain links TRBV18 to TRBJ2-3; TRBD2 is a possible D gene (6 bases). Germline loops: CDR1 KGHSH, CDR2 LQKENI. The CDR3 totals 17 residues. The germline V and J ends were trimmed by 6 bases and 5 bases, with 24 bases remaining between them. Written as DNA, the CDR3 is TGTGCCAGCTCGCGCGAAACCGGACTAAGCTCTCTAGATACGCAGTATTTT. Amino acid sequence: CASSRETGLSSLDTQYF.

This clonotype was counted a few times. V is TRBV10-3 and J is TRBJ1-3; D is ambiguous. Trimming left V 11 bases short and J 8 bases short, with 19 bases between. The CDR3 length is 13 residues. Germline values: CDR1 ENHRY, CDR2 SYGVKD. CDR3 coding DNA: TGTGCCTCCGCCGGGGATAAGGGTTACACCATATATTTT. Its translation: CASAGDKGYTIYF.

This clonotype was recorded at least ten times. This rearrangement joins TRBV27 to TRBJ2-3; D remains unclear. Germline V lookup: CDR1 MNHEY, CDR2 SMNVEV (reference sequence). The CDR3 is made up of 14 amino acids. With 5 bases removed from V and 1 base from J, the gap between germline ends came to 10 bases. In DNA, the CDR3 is TGTGCCAGCAGTCATACGGGTCGCACAGATACGCAGTATTTT. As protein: CASSHTGRTDTQYF.

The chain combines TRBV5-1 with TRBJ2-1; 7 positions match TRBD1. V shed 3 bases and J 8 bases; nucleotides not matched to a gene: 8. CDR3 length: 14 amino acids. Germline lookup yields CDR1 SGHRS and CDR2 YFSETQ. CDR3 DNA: TGCGCCAGCAGCTCACAGGGGATTAGCGATGAGCAGTTCTTC. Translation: CASSSQGISDEQFF. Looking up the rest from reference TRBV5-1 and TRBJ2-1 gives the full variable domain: KAGVTQTPRYLIKTRGQQVTLSCSPISGHRSVSWYQQTPGQGLQFLFEYFSETQRNKGNFPGRFSGRQFSNSRSEMNVSTLELGDSALYLCASSSQGISDEQFFGPGTRLTVL.

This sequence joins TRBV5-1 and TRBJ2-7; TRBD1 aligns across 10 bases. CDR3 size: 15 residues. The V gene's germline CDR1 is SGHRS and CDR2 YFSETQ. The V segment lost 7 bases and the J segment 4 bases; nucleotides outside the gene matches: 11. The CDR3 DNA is TGCGCCAGCGCGCCAACGACAGGGGGCCGATACGAGCAGTACTTC. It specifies CASAPTTGGRYEQYF.

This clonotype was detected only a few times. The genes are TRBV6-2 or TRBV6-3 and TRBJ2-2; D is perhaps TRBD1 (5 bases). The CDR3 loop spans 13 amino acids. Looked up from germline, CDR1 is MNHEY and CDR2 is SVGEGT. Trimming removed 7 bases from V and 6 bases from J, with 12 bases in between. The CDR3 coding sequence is TGTGCCAGCATCTATGGGGCGGCCGGGGAGCTGTTTTTT. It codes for CASIYGAAGELFF.

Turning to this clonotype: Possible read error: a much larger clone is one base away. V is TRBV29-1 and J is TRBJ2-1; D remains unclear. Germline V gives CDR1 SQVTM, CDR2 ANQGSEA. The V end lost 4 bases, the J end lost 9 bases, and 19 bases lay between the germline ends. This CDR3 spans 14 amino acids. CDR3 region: CSVALRTVHSEQFF. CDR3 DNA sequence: TGCAGCGTTGCACTCCGGACGGTACACAGTGAGCAGTTCTTC.

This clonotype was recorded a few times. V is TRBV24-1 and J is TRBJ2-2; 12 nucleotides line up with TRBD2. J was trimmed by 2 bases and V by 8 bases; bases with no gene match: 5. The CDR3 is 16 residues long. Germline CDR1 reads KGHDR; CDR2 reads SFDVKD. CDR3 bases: TGTGCCACCACGACTAGCGGGAGCTTTAACACCGGGGAGCTGTTTTTT. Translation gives CATTTSGSFNTGELFF.

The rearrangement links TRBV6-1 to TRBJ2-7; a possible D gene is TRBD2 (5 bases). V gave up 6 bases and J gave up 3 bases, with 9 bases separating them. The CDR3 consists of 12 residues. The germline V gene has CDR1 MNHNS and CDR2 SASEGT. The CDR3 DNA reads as TGTGCCAGCAGCGAAACTAGCTACGAGCAGTACTTC. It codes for CASSETSYEQYF.

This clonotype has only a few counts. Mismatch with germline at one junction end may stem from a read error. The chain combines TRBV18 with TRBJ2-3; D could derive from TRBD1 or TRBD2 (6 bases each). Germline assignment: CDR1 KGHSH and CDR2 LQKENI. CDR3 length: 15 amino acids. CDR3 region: CASSPGTSATGTQYF. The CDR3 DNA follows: TGTGCCAGCTCACCCGGGACTTCCGCGACAGGTACGCAGTATTTT.

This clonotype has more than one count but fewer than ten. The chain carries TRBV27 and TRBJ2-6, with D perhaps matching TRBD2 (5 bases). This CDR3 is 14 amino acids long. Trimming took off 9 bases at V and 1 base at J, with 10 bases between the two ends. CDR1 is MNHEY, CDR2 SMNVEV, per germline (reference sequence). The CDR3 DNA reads TGTGCCAGTGGGGAGCGGTCTGGGGCCAACGTCCTGACTTTC. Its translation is CASGERSGANVLTF.

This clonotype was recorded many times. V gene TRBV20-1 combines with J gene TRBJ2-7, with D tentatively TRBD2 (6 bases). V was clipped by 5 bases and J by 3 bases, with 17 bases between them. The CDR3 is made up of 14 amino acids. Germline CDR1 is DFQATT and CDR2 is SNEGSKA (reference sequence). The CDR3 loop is CSAPAGGTGYEQYF. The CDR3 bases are TGCAGTGCTCCTGCTGGCGGGACGGGCTACGAGCAGTACTTC.

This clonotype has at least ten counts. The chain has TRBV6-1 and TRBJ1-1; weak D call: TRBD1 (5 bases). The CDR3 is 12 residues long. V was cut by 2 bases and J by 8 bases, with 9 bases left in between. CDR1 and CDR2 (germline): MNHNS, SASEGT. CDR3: CASSETGGEAFF. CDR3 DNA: TGTGCCAGCAGTGAAACAGGCGGAGAAGCTTTCTTT.

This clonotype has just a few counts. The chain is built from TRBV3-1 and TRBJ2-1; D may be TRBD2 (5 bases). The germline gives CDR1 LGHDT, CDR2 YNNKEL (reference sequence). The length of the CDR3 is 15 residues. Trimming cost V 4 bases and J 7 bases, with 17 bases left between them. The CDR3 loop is CASSPPWVTGNEQFF. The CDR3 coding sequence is TGTGCCAGCAGCCCGCCATGGGTCACGGGGAATGAGCAGTTCTTC.

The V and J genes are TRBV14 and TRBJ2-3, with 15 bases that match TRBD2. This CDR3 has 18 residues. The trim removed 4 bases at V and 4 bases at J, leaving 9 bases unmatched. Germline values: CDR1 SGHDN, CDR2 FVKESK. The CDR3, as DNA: TGTGCCAGCAGCCGGATCGGGACTAGCGGGAGGAATTCAGATACGCAGTATTTT. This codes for CASSRIGTSGRNSDTQYF.